Here is one T cell receptor beta chain with its context. The target antigen is unknown. The time point was: newly diagnosed, previously untreated cHL patient sample. Comparison used PBMCs from newly diagnosed, untreated classical Hodgkin lymphoma. This sample was taken from a study of PD-1 blockade in classical Hodgkin lymphoma. Profiling relied on immunoSEQ multiplex PCR, and the TCRdb table lists in-frame clones only, not all of them. In the table there are fewer than 90,000 clones, about 93% of which are singletons. Between the trimmed V and J ends, which lost 4 bases and 4 bases, there was a span of 17 bases. The CDR3 is 15 residues long. Per germline, CDR1 SGHDT and CDR2 YYEEEE. The study's findings and limits: No one has yet defined what causes the repertoire differences, which may be disease activity or prior therapy. As was reported, newly diagnosed patients showed lower baseline TCR diversity than healthy donors did.

The sample consisted of peripheral blood mononuclear cells (PBMCs). The clonotype originates from a human donor with classical Hodgkin lymphoma. The rearrangement uses TRBV5-6 and TRBJ1-1; a weak D match, TRBD1 (6 bases). This CDR3 is CASSGTGRWATEAFF. In DNA, the CDR3 is TGTGCCAGCAGCGGCACAGGGAGATGGGCCACTGAAGCTTTCTTT.